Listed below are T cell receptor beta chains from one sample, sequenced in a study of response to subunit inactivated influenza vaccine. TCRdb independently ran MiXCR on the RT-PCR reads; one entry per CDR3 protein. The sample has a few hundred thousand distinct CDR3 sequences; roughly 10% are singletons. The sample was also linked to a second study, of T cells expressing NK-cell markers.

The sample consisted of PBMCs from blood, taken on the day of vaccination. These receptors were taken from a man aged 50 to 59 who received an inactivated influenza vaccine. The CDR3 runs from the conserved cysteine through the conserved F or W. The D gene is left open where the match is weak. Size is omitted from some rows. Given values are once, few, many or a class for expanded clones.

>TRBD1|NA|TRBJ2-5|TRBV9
CASGQDQETQYF
TGTGCCAGCGGACAGGATCAAGAGACCCAGTACTTC
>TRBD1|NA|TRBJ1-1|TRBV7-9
CASSPIQGADTEAFF
TGTGCCAGCAGCCCCATACAGGGGGCAGACACTGAAGCTTTCTTT
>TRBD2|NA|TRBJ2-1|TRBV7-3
CASSSNLRTSGRNEQFF
TGTGCCAGCAGCTCTAATCTTAGGACTAGCGGGAGGAATGAGCAGTTCTTC
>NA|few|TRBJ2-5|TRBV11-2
CASSFKKMWAGLGLETQYF
TGTGCCAGCAGCTTTAAAAAGATGTGGGCTGGGTTGGGATTGGAGACCCAGTACTTC
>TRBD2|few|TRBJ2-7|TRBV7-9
CASSSLAGSSYEQYF
TGTGCCAGCAGCTCCCTAGCGGGGAGCTCCTACGAGCAGTACTTC
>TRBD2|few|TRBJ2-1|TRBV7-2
CASSLLISGGKEQFF
TGTGCCAGCAGCTTACTTATTAGCGGGGGAAAAGAGCAGTTCTTC
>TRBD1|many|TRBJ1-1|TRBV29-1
CSVMTGTANTEAFF
TGCAGCGTTATGACCGGGACAGCGAACACTGAAGCTTTCTTT
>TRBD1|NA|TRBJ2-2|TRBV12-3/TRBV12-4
CASTLQGASTGELFF
TGTGCCAGCACTTTACAGGGGGCGTCCACCGGGGAGCTGTTTTTT
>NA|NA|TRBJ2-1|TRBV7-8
CASSSAGDTIAFF
TGTGCCAGCAGCTCTGCCGGGGATACAATTGCGTTCTTC
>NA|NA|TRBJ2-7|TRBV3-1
CASSPVDDLSSYEQYF
TGTGCCAGCAGCCCGGTGGACGACCTGAGCTCCTACGAGCAGTACTTC
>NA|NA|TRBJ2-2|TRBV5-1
CASSLATTGTGELFF
TGCGCCAGCAGCTTAGCAACCACGGGTACCGGGGAGCTGTTTTTT
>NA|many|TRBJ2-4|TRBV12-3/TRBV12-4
CASSWDVSSIQYF
TGTGCCAGCAGTTGGGACGTTAGCAGCATTCAGTACTTC
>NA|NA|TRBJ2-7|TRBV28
CASKVGVPYSYEQYF
TGTGCCAGCAAAGTCGGGGTACCGTATTCCTACGAGCAGTACTTC
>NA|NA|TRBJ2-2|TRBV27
CATSWGVGTGELFF
TGTGCCACCTCTTGGGGGGTAGGCACCGGGGAGCTGTTTTTT
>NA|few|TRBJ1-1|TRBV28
CASTIPRQALTEAFF
TGTGCCAGCACCATTCCGCGACAGGCTCTCACTGAAGCTTTCTTT
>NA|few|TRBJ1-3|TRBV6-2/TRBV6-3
CASSYSATVYF
TGTGCCAGCAGTTACTCGGCGACGGTATATTTT
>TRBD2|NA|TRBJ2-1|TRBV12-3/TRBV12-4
CASRDSGTSGGGEQFF
TGTGCCAGCAGAGACTCCGGGACTAGCGGGGGGGGTGAGCAGTTCTTC
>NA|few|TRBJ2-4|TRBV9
CASSGRGEKNIQYF
TGTGCCAGCAGCGGCAGGGGTGAGAAAAACATTCAGTACTTC
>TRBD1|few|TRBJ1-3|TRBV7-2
CASSSTGMVNTIYF
TGTGCCAGCAGCTCGACAGGGATGGTAAACACCATATATTTT
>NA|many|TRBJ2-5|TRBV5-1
CASSSGQQGIGETQYF
TGCGCCAGCAGCTCGGGACAACAGGGCATCGGGGAGACCCAGTACTTC
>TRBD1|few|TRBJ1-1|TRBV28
CASSLGSGRGLNTEAFF
TGTGCCAGCAGTTTAGGGTCAGGCAGGGGGTTGAACACTGAAGCTTTCTTT
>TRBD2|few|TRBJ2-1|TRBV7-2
CASGTSGTIRNEQFF
TGTGCCAGCGGAACTAGCGGGACCATTAGGAATGAGCAGTTCTTC
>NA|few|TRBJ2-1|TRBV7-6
CASSRGGGRENEQFF
TGTGCCAGCAGCCGAGGGGGGGGGAGAGAGAATGAGCAGTTCTTC
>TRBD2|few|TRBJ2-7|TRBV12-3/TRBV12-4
CASINSGSLRGEQYF
TGTGCCAGCATTAATAGCGGGAGCCTACGGGGAGAGCAGTACTTC
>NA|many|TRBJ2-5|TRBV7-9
CASSWPAGPETQYF
TGTGCCAGCAGCTGGCCAGCGGGTCCAGAGACCCAGTACTTC
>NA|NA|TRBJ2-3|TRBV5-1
CASSLLFTPDTQYF
TGCGCCAGCAGCCTCCTTTTTACTCCAGATACGCAGTATTTT
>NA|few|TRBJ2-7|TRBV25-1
CASSGGAEQYF
TGTGCCAGCAGTGGAGGGGCCGAGCAGTACTTC
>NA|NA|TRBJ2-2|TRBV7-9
CASSFEASGELFF
TGTGCCAGCAGCTTTGAGGCCTCCGGGGAGCTGTTTTTT
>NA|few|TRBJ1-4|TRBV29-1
CSMKTAMEKLFF
TGCAGCATGAAGACAGCCATGGAAAAACTGTTTTTT
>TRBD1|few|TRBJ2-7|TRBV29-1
CSVVTGGYEQYF
TGCAGCGTTGTTACAGGGGGCTACGAGCAGTACTTC
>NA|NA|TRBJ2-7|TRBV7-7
CASSLYGWGEQYF
TGTGCTAGCAGCTTATATGGGTGGGGCGAGCAGTACTTC
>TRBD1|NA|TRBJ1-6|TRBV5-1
CASSGGQRNNSPLHF
TGCGCCAGCAGCGGGGGACAGAGGAATAATTCACCCCTCCACTTT
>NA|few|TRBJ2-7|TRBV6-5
CASSYSGLRGRDEQYF
TGTGCCAGCAGTTACTCGGGACTCCGAGGTCGTGACGAGCAGTACTTC
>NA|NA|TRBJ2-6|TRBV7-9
CASSFPGLLSGANVLTF
TGTGCCAGCAGCTTCCCGGGACTTTTATCTGGGGCCAACGTCCTGACTTTC
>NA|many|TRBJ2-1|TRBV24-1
CATSDYGSYEQFF
TGTGCCACCAGTGATTACGGGAGTTATGAGCAGTTCTTC
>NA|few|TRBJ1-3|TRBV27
CASSLRSRGTIYF
TGTGCCAGCAGTTTAAGGAGCCGGGGCACCATATATTTT
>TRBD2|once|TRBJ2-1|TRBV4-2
CASSRPSGGDNEQFF
TGTGCCAGCAGCCGCCCTAGCGGGGGGGACAATGAGCAGTTCTTC
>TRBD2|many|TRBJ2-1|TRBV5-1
CASSLMTSGRALNEQFF
TGCGCCAGCAGCCTGATGACTAGCGGGAGGGCCTTGAATGAGCAGTTCTTC
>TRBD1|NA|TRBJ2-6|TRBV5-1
CASSTGDSGANVLTF
TGCGCCAGCAGCACAGGGGACTCTGGGGCCAACGTCCTGACTTTC
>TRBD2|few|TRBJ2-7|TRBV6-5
CASSYDTSGRGAEYF
TGTGCCAGCAGTTACGATACTAGCGGGAGGGGAGCCGAGTACTTC
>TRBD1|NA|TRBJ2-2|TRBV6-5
CASSPGTVKLFF
TGTGCCAGCAGCCCCGGGACAGTGAAACTGTTTTTT
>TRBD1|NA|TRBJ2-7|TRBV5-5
CASAGTVSYEQYF
TGTGCCAGCGCCGGGACAGTCTCCTACGAGCAGTACTTC
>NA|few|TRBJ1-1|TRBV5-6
CASRIRGPRNTEAFF
TGTGCCAGCAGGATCCGGGGGCCGAGGAACACTGAAGCTTTCTTT
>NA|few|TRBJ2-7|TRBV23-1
CASKTTDSTRGHEQYF
TGCGCCAGCAAGACGACTGACTCGACGAGGGGCCACGAGCAGTACTTC
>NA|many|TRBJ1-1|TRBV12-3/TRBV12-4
CASSLLGQGSEAFF
TGTGCCAGCAGTTTGCTAGGGCAGGGATCTGAAGCTTTCTTT
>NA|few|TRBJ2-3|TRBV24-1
CATSADGDTQYF
TGTGCCACCAGTGCCGACGGGGATACGCAGTATTTT